This is a list of T cell receptor beta chains from one sample in a study. TCRdb itself ran the 5' RACE reads through MiXCR, one entry per CDR3 protein. Of 50,000 to 60,000 distinct CDR3 sequences in the sample, less than 25% are singletons; the top ten hold roughly 2.9%. The material sequenced was tumor-infiltrating Tregs sorted from the breast tumor. These receptors all come from a female donor with breast cancer. Each CDR3 is given with its conserved first and last residue. D genes are given only for firm matches. Clone size is given for some rows only: seen once, a few or many times, or a class if the clone is expanded.

clone_size	d_call	cdr3_length	v_call	j_call	cdr3_aa	cdr3_nt
.	.	14	TRBV6-2/TRBV6-3	TRBJ2-1	CASSPSPGTGEQFF	TGTGCCAGCAGTCCGTCTCCCGGTACTGGTGAGCAGTTCTTC
few	TRBD2	17	TRBV29-1	TRBJ2-7	CSVSSGTGRALMYEQYF	TGCAGCGTTTCTAGCGGGACGGGAAGAGCCCTCATGTACGAGCAGTACTTC
few	.	12	TRBV29-1	TRBJ1-1	CSSSTMNTEAFF	TGCAGCAGCAGTACAATGAACACTGAAGCTTTCTTT
many	.	13	TRBV28	TRBJ2-7	CASTLTRPYEQYF	TGTGCCAGCACCCTGACACGGCCCTACGAGCAGTACTTC
.	.	16	TRBV7-3	TRBJ2-5	CASSLLGGGFQETQYF	TGTGCCAGCAGCTTATTAGGCGGGGGCTTCCAAGAGACCCAGTACTTC
.	.	17	TRBV4-2	TRBJ1-3	CASSQGGGGSSGNTIYF	TGTGCCAGCAGCCAAGGTGGGGGGGGTAGCTCTGGAAACACCATATATTTT
few	.	12	TRBV9	TRBJ1-2	CASSVRDYGYTF	TGTGCCAGCAGCGTTAGGGACTATGGCTACACCTTC
few	TRBD2	17	TRBV28	TRBJ2-1	CASTRLAGVRRGNEQFF	TGTGCCAGCACTCGACTAGCGGGAGTTAGGAGGGGGAATGAGCAGTTCTTC
many	TRBD1	14	TRBV5-1	TRBJ1-5	CASSFGTGSQPQHF	TGCGCCAGCAGCTTCGGGACAGGGTCCCAGCCCCAGCATTTT
few	.	15	TRBV12-3/TRBV12-4	TRBJ2-5	CASSGYRVPQETQYF	TGTGCCAGCAGCGGATACAGGGTACCACAAGAGACCCAGTACTTC
.	.	14	TRBV20-1	TRBJ2-7	CSADSGTPSYEQYF	TGCAGTGCGGATTCCGGGACTCCTTCCTACGAGCAGTACTTC
few	.	12	TRBV20-1	TRBJ2-3	CSAEGGADTQYF	TGCAGTGCCGAAGGGGGGGCAGATACGCAGTATTTT
.	.	13	TRBV19	TRBJ1-1	CASSPTLHTEAFF	TGTGCCAGTAGTCCCACCCTTCACACTGAAGCTTTCTTT
.	.	15	TRBV7-6	TRBJ1-6	CASSPRDTGRSPLHF	TGTGCCAGCAGCCCAAGGGACACCGGACGGTCACCCCTCCACTTT
.	.	15	TRBV20-1	TRBJ1-1	CSASLDNLMSTEAFF	TGCAGTGCTAGTCTGGATAACCTTATGAGCACTGAAGCTTTCTTT
many	.	15	TRBV20-1	TRBJ2-2	CSASRGAENTGELFF	TGCAGTGCTAGCCGGGGGGCCGAGAACACCGGGGAGCTGTTTTTT
.	.	14	TRBV27	TRBJ2-7	CASSFRGTRYEQYF	TGTGCCAGCAGTTTTCGTGGGACCAGATACGAGCAGTACTTC
many	TRBD2	15	TRBV7-9	TRBJ2-7	CASSPSASGSREQYF	TGTGCCAGCAGCCCCTCAGCTAGCGGGAGCCGGGAGCAGTACTTC
few	.	13	TRBV7-2	TRBJ2-1	CASAEAANNEQFF	TGTGCCAGCGCGGAAGCGGCCAACAATGAGCAGTTCTTC
.	.	14	TRBV5-1	TRBJ2-3	CASSIETSPNTQYF	TGCGCCAGCAGCATAGAGACTAGTCCCAATACGCAGTATTTT
.	.	12	TRBV2	TRBJ2-5	CASSDTGLLQYF	TGTGCCAGCAGTGACACTGGCCTCCTTCAGTACTTC
.	.	14	TRBV4-1	TRBJ2-7	CASKERALTYEQYF	TGCGCCAGCAAGGAGCGGGCCCTTACGTACGAGCAGTACTTC
many	.	14	TRBV5-1	TRBJ2-7	CASSLTGTAYEQYF	TGCGCCAGCAGCTTGACCGGGACGGCGTACGAGCAGTACTTC
.	.	11	TRBV5-1	TRBJ2-7	CASRQEYEQYF	TGCGCCAGCAGACAGGAATACGAGCAGTACTTC
.	.	13	TRBV10-3	TRBJ2-5	CAISGQDQETQYF	TGTGCCATCAGTGGACAAGATCAAGAGACCCAGTACTTC
.	.	14	TRBV6-1	TRBJ2-5	CASSETKAQETQYF	TGTGCCAGCAGTGAAACAAAAGCGCAAGAGACCCAGTACTTC
.	TRBD2	13	TRBV7-3	TRBJ2-1	CASGQNREGEQFF	TGTGCCAGCGGCCAGAATAGGGAGGGTGAGCAGTTCTTC
many	.	12	TRBV7-2	TRBJ1-3	CASSQNRNTIYF	TGTGCCAGCAGCCAGAACAGAAACACCATATATTTT
few	TRBD1	14	TRBV4-3	TRBJ1-6	CASTSGGGNSPLHF	TGCGCCAGCACCTCAGGGGGCGGTAATTCACCCCTCCACTTT
.	.	17	TRBV11-3	TRBJ1-1	CASSLAGTFSMNTEAFF	TGTGCCAGCAGCTTGGCAGGGACCTTTTCAATGAACACTGAAGCTTTCTTT
few	.	14	TRBV10-3	TRBJ1-1	CAISTGVAGTEAFF	TGTGCCATCAGTACCGGGGTCGCCGGCACTGAAGCTTTCTTT
.	.	16	TRBV5-1	TRBJ1-5	CASSLGAGERGQPQHF	TGCGCCAGCAGCTTGGGTGCCGGGGAGAGGGGTCAGCCCCAGCATTTT
few	.	13	TRBV2	TRBJ1-1	CASSRDMNTEAFF	TGTGCCAGCAGCAGAGACATGAACACTGAAGCTTTCTTT
.	.	13	TRBV2	TRBJ1-1	CASKGTGFTEAFF	TGTGCCAGCAAAGGTACAGGGTTTACTGAAGCTTTCTTT
.	.	13	TRBV11-1	TRBJ2-7	CASSPDSSYEQYF	TGTGCCAGCAGCCCTGACAGCTCCTACGAGCAGTACTTC
.	TRBD1	15	TRBV7-3	TRBJ2-3	CASSYRQGDGDTQYF	TGTGCCAGCAGTTATAGACAGGGGGATGGAGATACGCAGTATTTT
few	TRBD1	14	TRBV20-1	TRBJ1-2	CSAPSPGGAYGYTF	TGCAGTGCCCCTAGCCCAGGGGGGGCATATGGCTACACCTTC
.	TRBD2	19	TRBV4-2	TRBJ2-3	CVSSQDRSGATSSTDTQYF	TGTGTCAGCAGCCAAGATCGGAGCGGGGCCACCTCTAGCACAGATACGCAGTATTTT
few	.	14	TRBV5-1	TRBJ1-1	CASSLDEGITEAFF	TGCGCCAGCAGCTTGGATGAGGGAATCACTGAAGCTTTCTTT
once	.	15	TRBV6-2/TRBV6-3	TRBJ2-1	CACSPTAQSYNEQFF	TGTGCCTGCAGCCCGACGGCGCAATCCTACAATGAGCAGTTCTTC
few	.	15	TRBV3-1	TRBJ2-2	CASSQDPIITGELFF	TGTGCCAGCAGCCAAGATCCTATAATCACCGGGGAGCTGTTTTTT
many	.	15	TRBV5-5	TRBJ1-5	CASSLIGHSNQPQHF	TGTGCCAGCAGCTTGATAGGGCATAGCAATCAGCCCCAGCATTTT
.	TRBD1	14	TRBV9	TRBJ2-7	CASSAGQGLYEQYF	TGTGCCAGCAGCGCGGGACAGGGACTCTACGAGCAGTACTTC